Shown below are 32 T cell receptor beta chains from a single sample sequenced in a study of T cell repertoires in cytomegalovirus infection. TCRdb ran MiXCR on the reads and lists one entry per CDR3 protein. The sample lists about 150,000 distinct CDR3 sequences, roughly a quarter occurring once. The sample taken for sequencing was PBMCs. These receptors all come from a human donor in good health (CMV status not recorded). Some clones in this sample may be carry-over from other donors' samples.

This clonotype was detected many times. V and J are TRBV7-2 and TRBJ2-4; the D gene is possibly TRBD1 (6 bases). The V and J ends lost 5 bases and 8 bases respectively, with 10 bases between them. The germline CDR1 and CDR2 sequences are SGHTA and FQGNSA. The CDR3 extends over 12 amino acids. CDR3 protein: CASSKPGDIQYF. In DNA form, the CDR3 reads TGTGCCAGCAGCAAACCAGGGGACATTCAGTACTTC. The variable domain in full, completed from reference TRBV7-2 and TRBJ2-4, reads GAGVSQSPSNKVTEKGKDVELRCDPISGHTALYWYRQSLGQGLEFLIYFQGNSAPDKSGLPSDRFSAERTGGSVSTLTIQRTQQEDSAVYLCASSKPGDIQYFGAGTRLSVL.

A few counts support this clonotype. Here the CDR3 DNA reads TGTGCCAGCAGTTCAATCTCGCAGGGTCTTTCGGGCTACACCTTC. Protein sequence: CASSSISQGLSGYTF. This chain joins TRBV12-3 or TRBV12-4 and TRBJ1-2; possible D gene TRBD1, 5 bases. V lost 4 bases and J lost 8, with 20 bases in between. CDR3 length: 15 amino acids.

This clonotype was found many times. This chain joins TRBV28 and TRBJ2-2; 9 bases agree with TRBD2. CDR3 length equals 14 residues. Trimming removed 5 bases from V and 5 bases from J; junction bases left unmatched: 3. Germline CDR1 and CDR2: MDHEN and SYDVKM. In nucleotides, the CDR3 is TGTGCCAGCAGTGAAGCGGGAGGTACCGGGGAGCTGTTTTTT. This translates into CASSEAGGTGELFF.

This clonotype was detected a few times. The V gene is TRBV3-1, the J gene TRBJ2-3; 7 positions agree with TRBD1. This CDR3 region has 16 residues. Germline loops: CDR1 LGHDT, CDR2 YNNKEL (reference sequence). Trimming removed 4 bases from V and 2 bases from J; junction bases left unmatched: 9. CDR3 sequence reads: CASSRHRDRYTDTQYF. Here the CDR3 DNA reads TGTGCCAGCAGCCGCCACCGGGACAGATACACAGATACGCAGTATTTT.

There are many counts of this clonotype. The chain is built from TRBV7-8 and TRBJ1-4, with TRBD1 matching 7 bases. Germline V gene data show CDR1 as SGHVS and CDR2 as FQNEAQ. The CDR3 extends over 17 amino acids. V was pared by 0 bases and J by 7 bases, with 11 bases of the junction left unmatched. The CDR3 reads CASSLAGSTGRGEKLFF. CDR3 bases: TGTGCCAGCAGCTTAGCCGGTTCGACAGGGAGGGGTGAAAAACTGTTTTTT.

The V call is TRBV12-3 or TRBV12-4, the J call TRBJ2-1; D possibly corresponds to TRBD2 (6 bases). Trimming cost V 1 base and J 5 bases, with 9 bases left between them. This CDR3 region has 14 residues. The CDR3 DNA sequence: TGTGCCAGCAGTTTAGACGGGGGAAACAATGAGCAGTTCTTC. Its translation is CASSLDGGNNEQFF.

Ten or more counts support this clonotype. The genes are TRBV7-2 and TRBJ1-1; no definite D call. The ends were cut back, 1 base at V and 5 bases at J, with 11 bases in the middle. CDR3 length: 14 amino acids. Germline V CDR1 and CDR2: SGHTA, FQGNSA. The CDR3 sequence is CASSLERLGTEAFF. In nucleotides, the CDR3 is TGTGCCAGCAGCTTAGAACGGCTTGGGACTGAAGCTTTCTTT.

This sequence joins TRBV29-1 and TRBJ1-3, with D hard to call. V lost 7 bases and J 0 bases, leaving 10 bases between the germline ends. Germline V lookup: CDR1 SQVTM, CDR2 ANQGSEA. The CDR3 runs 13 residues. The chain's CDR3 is CSAAQSSGNTIYF. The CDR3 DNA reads TGCAGCGCTGCACAGAGCTCTGGAAACACCATATATTTT.

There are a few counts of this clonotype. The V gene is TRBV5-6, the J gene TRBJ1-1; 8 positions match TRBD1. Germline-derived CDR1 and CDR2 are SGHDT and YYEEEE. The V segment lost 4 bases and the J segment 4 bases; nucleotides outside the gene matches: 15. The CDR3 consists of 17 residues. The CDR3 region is CASSPGGTGSWGTEAFF. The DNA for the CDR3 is TGTGCCAGCAGCCCAGGAGGGACAGGCTCTTGGGGCACTGAAGCTTTCTTT.

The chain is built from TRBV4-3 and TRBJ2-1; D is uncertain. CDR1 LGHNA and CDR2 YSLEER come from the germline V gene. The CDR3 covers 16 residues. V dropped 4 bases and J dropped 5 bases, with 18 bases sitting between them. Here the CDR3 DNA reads TGCGCCAGCAGCCCTATATATCAGGACGCGGACAATGAGCAGTTCTTC. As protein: CASSPIYQDADNEQFF.

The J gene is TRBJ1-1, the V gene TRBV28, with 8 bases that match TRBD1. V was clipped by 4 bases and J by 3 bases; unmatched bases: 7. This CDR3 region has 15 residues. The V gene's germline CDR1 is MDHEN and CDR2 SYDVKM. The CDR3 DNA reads TGTGCCAGCAGTTCACTTAGACAGGGGTACACTGAAGCTTTCTTT. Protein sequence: CASSSLRQGYTEAFF.

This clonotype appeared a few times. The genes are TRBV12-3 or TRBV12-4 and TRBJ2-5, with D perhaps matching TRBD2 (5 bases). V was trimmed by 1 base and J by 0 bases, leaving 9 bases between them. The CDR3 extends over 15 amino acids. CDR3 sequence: CASSLGGGNQETQYF. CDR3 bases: TGTGCCAGCAGTTTAGGTGGAGGCAACCAAGAGACCCAGTACTTC.

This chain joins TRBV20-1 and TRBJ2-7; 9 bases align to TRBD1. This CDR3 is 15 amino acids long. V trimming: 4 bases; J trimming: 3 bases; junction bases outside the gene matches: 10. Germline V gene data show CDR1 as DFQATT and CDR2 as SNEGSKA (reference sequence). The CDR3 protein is CSANPGQGTGYEQYF. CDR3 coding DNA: TGCAGTGCTAACCCGGGACAGGGAACGGGCTACGAGCAGTACTTC.

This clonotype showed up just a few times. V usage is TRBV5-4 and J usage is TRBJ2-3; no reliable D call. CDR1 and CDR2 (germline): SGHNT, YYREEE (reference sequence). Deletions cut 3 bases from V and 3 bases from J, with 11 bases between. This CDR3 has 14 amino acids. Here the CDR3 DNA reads TGTGCCAGCAGCTCCCAGTACGGTACAGATACGCAGTATTTT. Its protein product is CASSSQYGTDTQYF.

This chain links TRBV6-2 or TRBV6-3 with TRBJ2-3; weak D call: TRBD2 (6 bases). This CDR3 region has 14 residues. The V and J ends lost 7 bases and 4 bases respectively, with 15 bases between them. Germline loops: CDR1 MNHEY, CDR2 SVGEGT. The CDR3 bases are TGTGCCAGCATCACGGCGGGAATGCCAGATACGCAGTATTTT. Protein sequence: CASITAGMPDTQYF.

Here the CDR3 reads CASKRRGAGANVLTF. CDR3 DNA sequence: TGTGCCAGCAAACGGAGGGGGGCAGGGGCCAACGTCCTGACTTTC. This rearrangement joins TRBV6-5 to TRBJ2-6, with D possibly being TRBD1 or TRBD2 (6 bases each). V lost 7 bases and J lost 4, with 14 bases in between. CDR3 length equals 15 residues. Germline CDR1 is MNHEY and CDR2 is SVGAGI.

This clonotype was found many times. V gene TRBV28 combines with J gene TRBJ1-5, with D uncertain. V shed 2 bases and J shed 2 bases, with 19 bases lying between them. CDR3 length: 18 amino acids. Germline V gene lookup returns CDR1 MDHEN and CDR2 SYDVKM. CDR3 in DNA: TGTGCCAGCAGTTTAAGAGGAACATGGGCAGTGGGCAATCAGCCCCAGCATTTT. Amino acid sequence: CASSLRGTWAVGNQPQHF.

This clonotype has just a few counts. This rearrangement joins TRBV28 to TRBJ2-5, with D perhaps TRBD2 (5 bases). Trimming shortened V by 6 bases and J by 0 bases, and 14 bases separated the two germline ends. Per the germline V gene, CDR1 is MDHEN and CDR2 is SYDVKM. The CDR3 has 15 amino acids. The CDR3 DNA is TGTGCCAGCAGCCTTCCTCCCGGGAACCAAGAGACCCAGTACTTC. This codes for CASSLPPGNQETQYF.

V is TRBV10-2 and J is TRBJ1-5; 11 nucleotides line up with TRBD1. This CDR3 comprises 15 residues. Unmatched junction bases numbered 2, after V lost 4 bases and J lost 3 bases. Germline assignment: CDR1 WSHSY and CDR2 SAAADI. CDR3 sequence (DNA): TGCGCCAGCAGTGGGACAGGGGGCTACAATCAGCCCCAGCATTTT. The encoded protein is CASSGTGGYNQPQHF.

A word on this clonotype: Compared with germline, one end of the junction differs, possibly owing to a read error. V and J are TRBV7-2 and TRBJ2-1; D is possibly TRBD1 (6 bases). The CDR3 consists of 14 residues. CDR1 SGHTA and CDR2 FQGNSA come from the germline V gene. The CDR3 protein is CASSTGTGFSEQIF. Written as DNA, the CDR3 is TGTGCCAGCAGCACCGGTACAGGGTTCAGTGAGCAGATCTTC. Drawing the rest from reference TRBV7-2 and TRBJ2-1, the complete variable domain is GAGVSQSPSNKVTEKGKDVELRCDPISGHTALYWYRQSLGQGLEFLIYFQGNSAPDKSGLPSDRFSAERTGGSVSTLTIQRTQQEDSAVYLCASSTGTGFSEQIFGPGTRLTVL.

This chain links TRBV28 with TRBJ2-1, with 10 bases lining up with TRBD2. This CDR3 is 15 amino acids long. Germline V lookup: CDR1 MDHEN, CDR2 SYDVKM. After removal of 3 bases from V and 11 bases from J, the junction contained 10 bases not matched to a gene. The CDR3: CASSFQSGGGKKQFF. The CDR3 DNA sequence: TGTGCCAGCAGTTTTCAGAGCGGGGGGGGAAAGAAGCAGTTCTTC.

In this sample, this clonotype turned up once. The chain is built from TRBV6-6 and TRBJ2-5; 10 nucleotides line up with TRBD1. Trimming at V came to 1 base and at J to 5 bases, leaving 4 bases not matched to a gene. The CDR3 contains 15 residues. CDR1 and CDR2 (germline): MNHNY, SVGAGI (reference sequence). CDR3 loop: CASSYWGQGRETQYF. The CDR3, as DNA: TGTGCCAGCAGTTACTGGGGACAGGGGAGGGAGACCCAGTACTTC.

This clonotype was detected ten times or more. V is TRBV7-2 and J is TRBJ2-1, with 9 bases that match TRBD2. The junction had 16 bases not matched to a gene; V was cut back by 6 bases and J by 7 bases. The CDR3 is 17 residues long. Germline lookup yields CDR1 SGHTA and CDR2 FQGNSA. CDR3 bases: TGTGCCAGCAGTCCGGGGGGGCTAGCGGGGTCTCAGAATGAGCAGTTCTTC. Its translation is CASSPGGLAGSQNEQFF.

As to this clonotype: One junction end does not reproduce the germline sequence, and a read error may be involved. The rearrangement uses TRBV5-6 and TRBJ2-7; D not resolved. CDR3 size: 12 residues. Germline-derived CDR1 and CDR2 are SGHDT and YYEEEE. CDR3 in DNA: TGTGCCAGCAGCGAGATGAACTACGATCAGTACTTC. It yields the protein CASSEMNYDQYF.

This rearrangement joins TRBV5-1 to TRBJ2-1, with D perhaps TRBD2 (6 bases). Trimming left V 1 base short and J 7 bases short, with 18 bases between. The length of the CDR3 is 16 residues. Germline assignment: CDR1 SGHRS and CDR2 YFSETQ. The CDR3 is CASSLSVGGIRNEQFF. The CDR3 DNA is TGCGCCAGCAGCTTGTCGGTTGGAGGGATTCGGAATGAGCAGTTCTTC.

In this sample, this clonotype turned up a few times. The CDR3 DNA reads TGTGCCAGCAGCTCCCTCGGTCGCGGAGAGACCCAGTACTTC. Residues: CASSSLGRGETQYF. The chain couples TRBV11-2 to TRBJ2-5; no clear D. CDR1 and CDR2 (germline): SGHAT, FQNNGV. V was trimmed by 4 bases and J by 4 bases, leaving 13 bases between them. There are 14 residues in the CDR3.

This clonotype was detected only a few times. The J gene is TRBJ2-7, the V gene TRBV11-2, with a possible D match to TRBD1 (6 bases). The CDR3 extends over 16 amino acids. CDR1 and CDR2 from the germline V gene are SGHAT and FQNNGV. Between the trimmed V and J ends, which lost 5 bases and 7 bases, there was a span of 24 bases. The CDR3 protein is CASSLVPEDSSREQYF. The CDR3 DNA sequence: TGTGCCAGCAGCCTAGTACCGGAGGACAGTTCGAGAGAGCAGTACTTC.

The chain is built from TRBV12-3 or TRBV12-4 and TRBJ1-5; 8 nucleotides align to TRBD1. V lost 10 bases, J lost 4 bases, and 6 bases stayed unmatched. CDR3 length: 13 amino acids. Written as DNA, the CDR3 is TGTGCCATCCAGGGGGCGGTAAATCAGCCCCAGCATTTT. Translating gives CAIQGAVNQPQHF.

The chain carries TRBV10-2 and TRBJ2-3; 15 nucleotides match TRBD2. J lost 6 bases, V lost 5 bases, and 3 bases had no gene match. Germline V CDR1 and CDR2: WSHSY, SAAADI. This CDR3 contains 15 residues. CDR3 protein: CASSHGTSGGDTQYF. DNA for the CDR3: TGCGCCAGCAGTCACGGGACTAGCGGGGGGGATACGCAGTATTTT.

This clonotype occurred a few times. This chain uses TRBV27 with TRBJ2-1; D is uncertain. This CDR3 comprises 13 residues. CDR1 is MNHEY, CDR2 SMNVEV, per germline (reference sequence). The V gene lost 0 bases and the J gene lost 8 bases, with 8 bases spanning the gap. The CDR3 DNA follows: TGTGCCAGCAGTTTATCTGGGCCCCATGAGCAGTTCTTC. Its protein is CASSLSGPHEQFF.

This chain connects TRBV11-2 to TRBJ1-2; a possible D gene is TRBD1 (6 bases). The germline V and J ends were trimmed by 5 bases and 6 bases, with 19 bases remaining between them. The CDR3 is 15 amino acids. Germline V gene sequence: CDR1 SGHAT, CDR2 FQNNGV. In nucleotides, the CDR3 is TGTGCCAGCAGCCCGGTAGCCGGGGGCACGGATGGCTACACCTTC. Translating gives CASSPVAGGTDGYTF.

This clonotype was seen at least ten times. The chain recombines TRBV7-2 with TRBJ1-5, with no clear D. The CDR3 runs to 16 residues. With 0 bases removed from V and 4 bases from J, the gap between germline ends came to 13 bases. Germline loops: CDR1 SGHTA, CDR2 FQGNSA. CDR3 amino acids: CASSLAGRANNQPQHF. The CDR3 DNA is TGTGCCAGCAGCTTAGCGGGCAGAGCCAATAATCAGCCCCAGCATTTT.